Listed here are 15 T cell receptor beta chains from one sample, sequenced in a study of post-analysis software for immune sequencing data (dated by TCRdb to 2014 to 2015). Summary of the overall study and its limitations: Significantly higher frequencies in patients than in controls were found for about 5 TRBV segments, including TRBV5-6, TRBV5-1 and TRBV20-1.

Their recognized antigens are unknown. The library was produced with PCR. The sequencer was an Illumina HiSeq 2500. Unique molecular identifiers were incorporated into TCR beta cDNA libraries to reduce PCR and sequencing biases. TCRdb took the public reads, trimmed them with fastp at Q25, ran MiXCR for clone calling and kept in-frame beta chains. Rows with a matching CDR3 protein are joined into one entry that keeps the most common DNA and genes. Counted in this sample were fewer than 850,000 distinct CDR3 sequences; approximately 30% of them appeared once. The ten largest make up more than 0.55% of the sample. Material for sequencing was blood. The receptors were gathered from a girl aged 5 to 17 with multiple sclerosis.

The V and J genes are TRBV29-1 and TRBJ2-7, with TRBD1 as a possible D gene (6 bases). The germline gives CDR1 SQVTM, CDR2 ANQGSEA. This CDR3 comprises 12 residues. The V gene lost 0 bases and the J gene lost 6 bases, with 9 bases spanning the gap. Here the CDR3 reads CSVEDRGSEQYF. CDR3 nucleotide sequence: TGCAGCGTTGAAGACAGGGGATCCGAGCAGTACTTC.

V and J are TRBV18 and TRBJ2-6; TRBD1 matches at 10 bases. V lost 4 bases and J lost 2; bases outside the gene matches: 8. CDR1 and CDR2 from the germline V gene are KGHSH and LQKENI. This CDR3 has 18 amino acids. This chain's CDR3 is CASSQPGQGRPGANVLTF. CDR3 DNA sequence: TGTGCCAGCTCACAACCGGGACAGGGGAGGCCTGGGGCCAACGTCCTGACTTTC. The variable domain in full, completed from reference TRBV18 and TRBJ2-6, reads NAGVMQNPRHLVRRRGQEARLRCSPMKGHSHVYWYRQLPEEGLKFMVYLQKENIIDESGMPKERFSAEFPKEGPSILRIQQVVRGDSAAYFCASSQPGQGRPGANVLTFGAGSRLTVL.

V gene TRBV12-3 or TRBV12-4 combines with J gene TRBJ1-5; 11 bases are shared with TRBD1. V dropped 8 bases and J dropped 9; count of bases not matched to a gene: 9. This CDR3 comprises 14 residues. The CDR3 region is CASRGTGGESPQHF. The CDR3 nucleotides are TGTGCCAGCCGAGGGACAGGGGGTGAGTCGCCCCAGCATTTT.

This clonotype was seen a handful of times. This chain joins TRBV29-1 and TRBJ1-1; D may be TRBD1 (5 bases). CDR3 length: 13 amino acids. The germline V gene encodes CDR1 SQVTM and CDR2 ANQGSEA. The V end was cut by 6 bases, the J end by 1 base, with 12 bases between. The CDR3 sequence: CSVRGGKNTEAFF. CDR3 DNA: TGCAGCGTCCGGGGCGGGAAGAACACTGAAGCTTTCTTT.

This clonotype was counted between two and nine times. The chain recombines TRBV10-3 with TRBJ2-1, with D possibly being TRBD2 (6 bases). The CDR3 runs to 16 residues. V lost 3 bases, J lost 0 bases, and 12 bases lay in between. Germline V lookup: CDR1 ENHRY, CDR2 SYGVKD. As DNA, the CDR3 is TGTGCCATCAGTGATACCAGCGGGCGCTCCTACAATGAGCAGTTCTTC. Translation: CAISDTSGRSYNEQFF.

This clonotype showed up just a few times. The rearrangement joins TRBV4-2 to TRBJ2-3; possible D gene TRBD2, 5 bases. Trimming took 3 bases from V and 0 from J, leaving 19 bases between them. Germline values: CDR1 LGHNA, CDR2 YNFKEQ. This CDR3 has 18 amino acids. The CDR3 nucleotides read TGTGCCAGCAGCCATCAACCCGGGATTCCTATAAGCACAGATACGCAGTATTTT. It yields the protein CASSHQPGIPISTDTQYF.

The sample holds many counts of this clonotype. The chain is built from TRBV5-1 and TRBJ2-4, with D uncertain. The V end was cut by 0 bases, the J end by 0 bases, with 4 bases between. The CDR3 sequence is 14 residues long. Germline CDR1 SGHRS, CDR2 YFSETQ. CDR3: CASSLGIAKNIQYF. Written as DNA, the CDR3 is TGCGCCAGCAGCTTGGGAATAGCCAAAAACATTCAGTACTTC.

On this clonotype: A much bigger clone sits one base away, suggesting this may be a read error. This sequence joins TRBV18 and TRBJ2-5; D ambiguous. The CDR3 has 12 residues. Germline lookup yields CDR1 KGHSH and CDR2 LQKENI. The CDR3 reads CAGSPVQETQYF. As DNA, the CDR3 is TGTGCCGGCTCACCAGTCCAAGAGACCCAGTACTTC.

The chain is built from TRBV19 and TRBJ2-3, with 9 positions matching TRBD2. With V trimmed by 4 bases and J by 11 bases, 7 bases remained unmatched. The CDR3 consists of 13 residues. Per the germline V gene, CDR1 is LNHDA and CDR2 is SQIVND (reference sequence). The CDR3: CASSTPKRGVQYF. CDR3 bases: TGTGCCAGTAGTACCCCCAAGCGGGGGGTGCAGTATTTT.

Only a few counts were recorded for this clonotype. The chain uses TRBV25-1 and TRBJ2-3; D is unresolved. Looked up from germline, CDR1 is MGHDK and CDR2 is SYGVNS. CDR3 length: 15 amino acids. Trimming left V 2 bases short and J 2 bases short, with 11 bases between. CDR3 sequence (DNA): TGTGCCAGCAGTGAAGGGGTCCAGCCCACAGATACGCAGTATTTT. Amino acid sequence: CASSEGVQPTDTQYF.

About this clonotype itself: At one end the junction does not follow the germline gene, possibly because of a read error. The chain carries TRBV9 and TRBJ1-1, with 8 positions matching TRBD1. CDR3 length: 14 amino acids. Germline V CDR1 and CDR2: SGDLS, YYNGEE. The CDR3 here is CVSSAGQGDTEAFF. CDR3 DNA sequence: TGTGTCAGCAGCGCCGGACAGGGAGATACTGAAGCTTTCTTT.

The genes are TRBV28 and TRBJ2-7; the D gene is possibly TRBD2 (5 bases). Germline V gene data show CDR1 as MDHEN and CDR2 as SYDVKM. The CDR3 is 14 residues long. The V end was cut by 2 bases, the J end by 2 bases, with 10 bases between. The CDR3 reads CASSLPRGTYEQYF. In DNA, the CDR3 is TGTGCCAGCAGTTTACCCCGGGGAACCTACGAGCAGTACTTC. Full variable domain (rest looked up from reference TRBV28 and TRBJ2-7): DVKVTQSSRYLVKRTGEKVFLECVQDMDHENMFWYRQDPGLGLRLIYFSYDVKMKEKGDIPEGYSVSREKKERFSLILESASTNQTSMYLCASSLPRGTYEQYFGPGTRLTVT.

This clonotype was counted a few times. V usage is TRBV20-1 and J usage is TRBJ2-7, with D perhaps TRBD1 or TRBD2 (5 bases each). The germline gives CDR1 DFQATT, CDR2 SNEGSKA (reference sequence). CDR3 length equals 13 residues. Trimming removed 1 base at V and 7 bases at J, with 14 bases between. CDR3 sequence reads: CSARVTGTWEQYF. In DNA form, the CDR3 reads TGCAGTGCTAGAGTTACGGGGACCTGGGAGCAGTACTTC.

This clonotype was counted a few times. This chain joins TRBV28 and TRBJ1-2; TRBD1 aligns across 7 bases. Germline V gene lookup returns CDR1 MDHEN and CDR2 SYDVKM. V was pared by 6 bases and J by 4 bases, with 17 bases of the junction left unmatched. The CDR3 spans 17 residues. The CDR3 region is CASSTTNLLQGFYGYTF. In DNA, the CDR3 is TGTGCCAGCAGCACGACCAACTTATTACAGGGGTTCTATGGCTACACCTTC.

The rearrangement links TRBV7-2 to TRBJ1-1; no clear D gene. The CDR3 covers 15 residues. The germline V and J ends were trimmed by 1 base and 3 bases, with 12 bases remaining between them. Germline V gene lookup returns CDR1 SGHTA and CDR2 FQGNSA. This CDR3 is CASSLDRRMDTEAFF. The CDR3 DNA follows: TGTGCCAGCAGCTTAGACCGACGGATGGACACTGAAGCTTTCTTT.